Each of the 11 T cell receptor beta chains below was sequenced from the same sample in a study of CXCR3-negative and CXCR3-positive naive CD8 T cells. It was by 5' RACE with UMI labels that the TRB cDNA libraries were prepared. TCRdb re-called the 5' RACE reads; one entry per CDR3 protein, DNA not given. The sample data list around 40,000 distinct CDR3 sequences. The sequenced sample was memory CD8+ T cells from blood. These receptors originate from a human donor in good health. Some clones in this sample may be carry-over from other donors' samples.

This rearrangement joins TRBV7-2 to TRBJ2-2; checking the TCRdb D call of TRBD1 is not possible without DNA. The length of the CDR3 is 13 residues. The germline V gene has CDR1 SGHTA and CDR2 FQGNSA. The CDR3 is CASRPTGTGELFF.

The chain carries TRBV4-3 and TRBJ2-3; TCRdb returns TRBD2, unconfirmable since there is no DNA. The CDR3 length is 17 residues. Germline loops: CDR1 LGHNA, CDR2 YSLEER. CDR3 amino acids: CASSHLTSGGGTDTQYF.

V and J are TRBV5-1 and TRBJ2-7; TCRdb selects TRBD1, and the lack of DNA leaves this call unchecked. Germline-derived CDR1 and CDR2 are SGHRS and YFSETQ. CDR3 length: 13 residues. CDR3 loop: CASSPTVNYEQYF.

The V call is TRBV20-1, the J call TRBJ2-1. The CDR3 loop spans 14 amino acids. Germline V gives CDR1 DFQATT, CDR2 SNEGSKA (reference sequence). The CDR3 sequence is CSARERVDYNEQFF.

The genes are TRBV10-3 and TRBJ2-1; TCRdb proposes TRBD2, but this gene call is untestable without DNA. Germline assignment: CDR1 ENHRY and CDR2 SYGVKD. The CDR3 covers 20 residues. The chain's CDR3 is CAISERQGVRRGRTYNEQFF.

This CDR3 reads CSVSGRDYGYTF. V usage is TRBV29-1 and J usage is TRBJ1-2. The germline V gene has CDR1 SQVTM and CDR2 ANQGSEA. The CDR3 has 12 amino acids.

V is TRBV7-2 and J is TRBJ2-1; lacking DNA, the TRBD2 call made by TCRdb goes unchecked. The CDR3 is 16 residues long. Germline V lookup: CDR1 SGHTA, CDR2 FQGNSA. CDR3 sequence: CASSSGVGPSYNEQFF.

The CDR3 sequence is CASSPVAGAYEQYF. The chain combines TRBV27 with TRBJ2-7; the TRBD2 assignment by TCRdb is unverifiable without DNA. Germline values: CDR1 MNHEY, CDR2 SMNVEV (reference sequence). This CDR3 contains 14 residues.

The chain has TRBV4-1 and TRBJ2-3. The CDR3 extends over 15 amino acids. Germline values: CDR1 MGHRA, CDR2 YSYEKL. The CDR3 is CASSQVMLSTDTQYF.

The V and J genes are TRBV27 and TRBJ1-5; no DNA is available, so the TRBD1 call from TCRdb remains unchecked. This CDR3 has 15 residues. CDR1 and CDR2 from the germline V gene are MNHEY and SMNVEV (reference sequence). The CDR3 loop reads CASSLSQGESQPQHF.

The chain carries TRBV20-1 and TRBJ1-1. CDR3 size: 12 residues. The germline gives CDR1 DFQATT, CDR2 SNEGSKA (reference sequence). This chain's CDR3 is CSQPSMNTEAFF.